The 25 T cell receptor beta chains below were found in one sample sequenced in a study of blood T cell repertoires in COVID-19. Method: immunoSEQ multiplex PCR; TCRdb's copy keeps in-frame clones and lacks some. Of 270,000 or so clones listed, around 88% are singletons. The sample consisted of peripheral blood. The receptors shown here come from a man aged 40-49 years with acute or convalescent COVID-19.

CDR3 residues: CASSSGTSGGRGRNEQFF. CDR3 nucleotides: TGTGCCAGCAGCTCCGGGACTAGCGGGGGTAGAGGAAGAAATGAGCAGTTCTTC. The rearrangement links TRBV6-2 or TRBV6-3 to TRBJ2-1, with 14 bases lining up with TRBD2. Per the germline V gene, CDR1 is MNHEY and CDR2 is SVGEGT. CDR3 length: 18 residues. V shed 6 bases, J shed 7 bases, and the junction held 14 bases outside the gene matches.

The chain uses TRBV5-6 and TRBJ2-3; D gene ambiguous. The germline V and J ends were trimmed by 1 base and 0 bases, with 9 bases remaining between them. CDR3 length: 15 amino acids. The germline V gene has CDR1 SGHDT and CDR2 YYEEEE. The CDR3 DNA sequence: TGTGCCAGCAGCTTGCTCTTTTCTAGCACAGATACGCAGTATTTT. This gives the protein CASSLLFSSTDTQYF. The whole variable domain, filled in from reference TRBV5-6 and TRBJ2-3, reads DAGVTQSPTHLIKTRGQQVTLRCSPKSGHDTVSWYQQALGQGPQFIFQYYEEEERQRGNFPDRFSGHQFPNYSSELNVNALLLGDSALYLCASSLLFSSTDTQYFGPGTRLTVL.

The CDR3 is CASSLLAGDEQYF. The CDR3 DNA reads as TGCGCCAGCAGCTTGCTAGCGGGGGACGAGCAGTACTTC. This chain connects TRBV5-1 to TRBJ2-7; TRBD2 matches at 10 bases. V shed 1 base and J 5 bases; nucleotides not matched to a gene: 0. The CDR3 sequence is 13 residues long. Per germline, CDR1 SGHRS and CDR2 YFSETQ.

The V and J genes are TRBV3-1 (or the pseudogene TRBV3-2) and TRBJ2-7; 7 bases are shared with TRBD1. The germline V gene encodes CDR1 LGHDT and CDR2 YNNKEL (reference sequence). V dropped 1 base and J dropped 2; count of bases not matched to a gene: 5. CDR3 length: 15 residues. CDR3 bases: TGTGCCAGCAGCCAAGGCCCGACAGGGCCCTACGAGCAGTACTTC. This sequence encodes CASSQGPTGPYEQYF.

The V call is TRBV6-5, the J call TRBJ1-2, with D perhaps matching TRBD1 (6 bases). The CDR3 runs to 11 residues. Germline V lookup: CDR1 MNHEY, CDR2 SVGAGI. Trimming stripped 6 bases from V and 8 bases from J, with 10 bases between. CDR3 protein: CASRHREGYTF. In DNA, the CDR3 is TGTGCCAGCAGGCACAGGGAGGGCTACACCTTC.

The chain joins TRBV5-4 to TRBJ2-3, with a possible D match to TRBD1 (5 bases). V was cut by 5 bases and J by 1 base, with 14 bases left in between. The CDR3 extends over 15 amino acids. Germline values: CDR1 SGHNT, CDR2 YYREEE (reference sequence). CDR3 loop: CASRLRAGRTDTQYF. Here the CDR3 DNA reads TGTGCCAGCAGGTTACGGGCAGGGCGCACAGATACGCAGTATTTT.

The gene calls are TRBV5-4 and TRBJ2-3; 11 positions agree with TRBD2. V gave up 4 bases and J gave up 5 bases; unmatched junction bases: 9. Germline CDR1 reads SGHNT; CDR2 reads YYREEE (reference sequence). CDR3 length: 16 amino acids. CDR3 bases: TGTGCCAGCAGCCCCTCTAGCGGGGGGCTGGTAGATACGCAGTATTTT. This encodes CASSPSSGGLVDTQYF.

The chain combines TRBV14 with TRBJ2-3, with a possible D match to TRBD2 (7 bases). The length of the CDR3 is 15 residues. Germline-derived CDR1 and CDR2 are SGHDN and FVKESK. V lost 4 bases, J lost 2 bases, and 13 bases lay in between. The chain's CDR3 is CASSPKGGATDTQYF. In DNA, the CDR3 is TGTGCCAGCAGCCCCAAAGGGGGGGCCACAGATACGCAGTATTTT. Together with reference TRBV14 and TRBJ2-3, the CDR3 gives the full variable domain: EAGVTQFPSHSVIEKGQTVTLRCDPISGHDNLYWYRRVMGKEIKFLLHFVKESKQDESGMPNNRFLAERTGGTYSTLKVQPAELEDSGVYFCASSPKGGATDTQYFGPGTRLTVL.

The J gene is TRBJ1-2, the V gene TRBV19; 7 bases map to TRBD1. The CDR3 consists of 14 residues. Germline V gives CDR1 LNHDA, CDR2 SQIVND (reference sequence). The J segment lost 4 bases and the V segment lost 4 bases, leaving 6 bases of the junction unmatched. The DNA of the CDR3 is TGTGCCAGTAGTAAACAGGGGAGTGGCTATGGCTACACCTTC. The encoded protein is CASSKQGSGYGYTF.

This clone turned up a few times. The same CDR3 also results from other DNA sequences found in this sample. This chain connects TRBV12-3 or TRBV12-4 to TRBJ1-1, with 9 positions matching TRBD1. V lost 5 bases, J lost 4 bases, and 2 bases stayed unmatched. The CDR3 sequence is 13 residues long. The CDR3 sequence: CASSRQGGTEAFF. The DNA of the CDR3 is TGTGCCAGCAGTAGACAGGGGGGCACTGAAGCTTTCTTT.

This clone was counted once. Written as DNA, the CDR3 is TGTGCTAGTGGCGGACAGGGAGGGGATGGCTACACCTTC. Encoded protein: CASGGQGGDGYTF. This chain links TRBV12-5 with TRBJ1-2, with 8 bases that match TRBD1. CDR1 is LGHNT, CDR2 FRNRAP, per germline. V was pared by 6 bases and J by 6 bases, with 6 bases of the junction left unmatched. This CDR3 has 13 amino acids.

This chain joins TRBV18 and TRBJ2-7; TRBD2 matches 7 bases. The ends lost 5 bases at V and 7 bases at J; junction bases unmatched: 5. The CDR3 is 12 amino acids. CDR1 and CDR2 from the germline V gene are KGHSH and LQKENI. DNA of the CDR3: TGTGCCAGCTCAGGGGACGGGGGGGAGCAGTACTTC. The encoded protein is CASSGDGGEQYF. The full variable domain, its missing parts supplied by reference TRBV18 and TRBJ2-7, is NAGVMQNPRHLVRRRGQEARLRCSPMKGHSHVYWYRQLPEEGLKFMVYLQKENIIDESGMPKERFSAEFPKEGPSILRIQQVVRGDSAAYFCASSGDGGEQYFGPGTRLTVT.

The rearrangement uses TRBV7-2 and TRBJ1-5; 9 nucleotides line up with TRBD1. The trim removed 5 bases at V and 6 bases at J, leaving 5 bases unmatched. CDR1 is SGHTA, CDR2 FQGNSA, per germline. The CDR3 is 14 amino acids. DNA of the CDR3: TGTGCCAGCAGCCTAGGACAGGGGATTCAGCCCCAGCATTTT. Its protein product is CASSLGQGIQPQHF.

Only a few counts were recorded for this clone. The chain uses TRBV9 and TRBJ2-2; the D gene is possibly TRBD1 (8 bases). V lost 4 bases to trimming and J lost 7 bases, with 14 bases between them. Germline CDR1 reads SGDLS; CDR2 reads YYNGEE. CDR3 length: 14 amino acids. The CDR3 nucleotides read TGTGCCAGCAGCCTACAGGGGGGGAACGGGGAGCTGTTTTTT. This gives the protein CASSLQGGNGELFF.

Regarding this clone: Other DNA sequences within the sample encode an identical CDR3. The chain carries TRBV19 and TRBJ1-2; D gene ambiguous. The CDR3 has 13 amino acids. V was pared by 5 bases and J by 5 bases, with 12 bases between. From germline, CDR1 is LNHDA and CDR2 SQIVND (reference sequence). CDR3 residues: CASSPDTFYGYTF. CDR3 nucleotide sequence: TGTGCCAGTAGTCCCGACACCTTTTATGGCTACACCTTC. The whole variable domain, filled in from reference TRBV19 and TRBJ1-2, reads DGGITQSPKYLFRKEGQNVTLSCEQNLNHDAMYWYRQDPGQGLRLIYYSQIVNDFQKGDIAEGYSVSREKKESFPLTVTSAQKNPTAFYLCASSPDTFYGYTFGSGTRLTVV.

The V gene is TRBV5-4, the J gene TRBJ1-2, with D unresolved. The CDR3 is made up of 14 amino acids. V shed 4 bases and J shed 8 bases, with 18 bases lying between them. Germline loops: CDR1 SGHNT, CDR2 YYREEE (reference sequence). CDR3 region: CASSPPPGYLGYTF. The CDR3 nucleotides are TGTGCCAGCAGCCCACCCCCAGGATACCTAGGCTACACCTTC.

This chain joins TRBV19 and TRBJ1-5; D remains ambiguous. The length of the CDR3 is 14 residues. Germline V lookup: CDR1 LNHDA, CDR2 SQIVND (reference sequence). V gave up 5 bases and J gave up 2 bases, with 10 bases separating them. CDR3 in amino acids: CASSRTGGNQPQHF. The CDR3 nucleotides read TGTGCCAGTAGTCGGACCGGGGGCAATCAGCCCCAGCATTTT. Looking up the rest from reference TRBV19 and TRBJ1-5 gives the full variable domain: DGGITQSPKYLFRKEGQNVTLSCEQNLNHDAMYWYRQDPGQGLRLIYYSQIVNDFQKGDIAEGYSVSREKKESFPLTVTSAQKNPTAFYLCASSRTGGNQPQHFGDGTRLSIL.

This chain connects TRBV15 to TRBJ1-6; D gene ambiguous. CDR1 and CDR2 (germline): LNHNV, YYDKDF (reference sequence). The V end was cut by 0 bases, the J end by 4 bases, with 10 bases between. CDR3 length: 16 residues. In DNA, the CDR3 is TGTGCCACCAGCAGAGATAGAGGGTTGTATAATTCACCCCTCCACTTT. This codes for CATSRDRGLYNSPLHF.

This clone has just one count. The V call is TRBV11-3, the J call TRBJ2-5, with 9 positions matching TRBD1. In germline, CDR1 is SGHNT, CDR2 YENEEA. The CDR3 is made up of 13 amino acids. J was trimmed by 5 bases and V by 6 bases; bases with no gene match: 4. CDR3 nucleotides: TGTGCCAGCAGACAGGGGGCCGGGGAGACCCAGTACTTC. Amino acids: CASRQGAGETQYF.

The V and J genes are TRBV27 and TRBJ2-7; 9 positions match TRBD1. The germline V gene has CDR1 MNHEY and CDR2 SMNVEV (reference sequence). With V trimmed by 5 bases and J by 7 bases, 15 bases remained unmatched. The CDR3 has 16 residues. For the CDR3, the DNA is TGTGCCAGCAGTCCATCAGGGACAGGGAAACATCGGGAGCAGTACTTC. Translating gives CASSPSGTGKHREQYF.

The rearrangement uses TRBV4-1 and TRBJ2-7; the D is unclear. Trimming removed 0 bases from V and 5 bases from J, with 5 bases in between. This CDR3 comprises 12 residues. Germline CDR1 and CDR2: MGHRA and YSYEKL. Here the CDR3 reads CASSQDANEQYF. The CDR3 nucleotides read TGCGCCAGCAGCCAAGATGCGAACGAGCAGTACTTC.

The chain links TRBV7-6 to TRBJ1-1; D unresolved. Deletions cut 0 bases from V and 0 bases from J, with 8 bases between. Germline values: CDR1 SGHVS, CDR2 FNYEAQ. This CDR3 region has 15 residues. The CDR3 nucleotides read TGTGCCAGCAGCTTAGCGGAGGTCTTGAACACTGAAGCTTTCTTT. Its protein product is CASSLAEVLNTEAFF.

The CDR3 region has the DNA TGTGCCAGCAGTCTCGGACTAGCGGGGTCCGGGGAGCTGTTTTTT. Its translation: CASSLGLAGSGELFF. The rearrangement joins TRBV6-4 to TRBJ2-2; 12 nucleotides match TRBD2. CDR3 length equals 15 residues. J was trimmed by 6 bases and V by 5 bases; bases with no gene match: 4. Germline V CDR1 and CDR2: MRHNA, SNTAGT.

The chain joins TRBV7-2 to TRBJ1-5; TRBD1 might be the D (5 bases). Germline V gene sequence: CDR1 SGHTA, CDR2 FQGNSA. CDR3 length equals 13 residues. Trimming cost V 7 bases and J 6 bases, with 13 bases left between them. The CDR3 protein is CASNNGGSQPQHF. CDR3 bases: TGTGCCAGCAATAACGGGGGAAGTCAGCCCCAGCATTTT.

This clone has more than one count but fewer than ten. The CDR3 sequence: CASKRDRTYEQYF. Here the CDR3 DNA reads TGTGCCAGCAAGAGGGACAGAACCTACGAGCAGTACTTC. The V call is TRBV2, the J call TRBJ2-7, with 7 bases aligning to TRBD1. Germline V lookup: CDR1 SNHLY, CDR2 FYNNEI. The CDR3 contains 13 residues. Trimming removed 7 bases from V and 2 bases from J; junction bases left unmatched: 5.